This entry lists 7 T cell receptor beta chains sequenced from one sample in a study of T cell repertoires in cytomegalovirus infection. TCRdb reprocessed the reads via MiXCR and lists one record per CDR3 protein. The sample includes approximately 910,000 distinct CDR3 sequences, about a third of them seen just once. These receptors have no identified antigens. The sequences come from cultured CD8+ T cells from PBMCs, collected from culture after CMV antigen stimulation. The receptors originated from a human donor in good health (CMV status not recorded). Some clones in this sample may be carry-over from other donors' samples.

The V gene is TRBV19, the J gene TRBJ2-7; TRBD1 agrees at 7 bases. Per the germline V gene, CDR1 is LNHDA and CDR2 is SQIVND (reference sequence). The CDR3 runs 13 residues. The V segment lost 10 bases and the J segment 3 bases; nucleotides outside the gene matches: 9. CDR3 bases: TGTGCCACCCAGCCGGGACAGCACTACGAGCAGTACTTC. Translation: CATQPGQHYEQYF.

The chain links TRBV5-4 to TRBJ2-7; a weak D match, TRBD2 (5 bases). V lost 4 bases to trimming and J lost 2 bases, with 10 bases between them. This CDR3 has 13 residues. CDR1 is SGHNT and CDR2 is YYREEE in the germline V gene (reference sequence). CDR3 loop: CASSPGSAYEQYF. In DNA form, the CDR3 reads TGTGCCAGCAGCCCGGGGTCGGCCTACGAGCAGTACTTC. Supplemented by reference TRBV5-4 and TRBJ2-7, the full variable domain reads ETGVTQSPTHLIKTRGQQVTLRCSSQSGHNTVSWYQQALGQGPQFIFQYYREEENGRGNFPPRFSGLQFPNYSSELNVNALELDDSALYLCASSPGSAYEQYFGPGTRLTVT.

In the case of this clonotype: At one end the junction does not follow the germline gene, possibly because of a read error. This chain joins TRBV6-6 and TRBJ1-1; D is possibly TRBD1 (6 bases). Looked up from germline, CDR1 is MNHNY and CDR2 is SVGAGI (reference sequence). This CDR3 region has 13 residues. As DNA, the CDR3 is TGTGTCAGCAGTACAGGGCGGGGGACTGAAGCTTTCTTT. Residues: CVSSTGRGTEAFF.

This rearrangement joins TRBV5-7 to TRBJ1-1, with D uncertain. TRBV5-7 is an ORF for which the function is uncertain. The CDR3 runs to 15 residues. V was clipped by 1 base and J by 7 bases, with 17 bases between them. CDR3 bases: TGTGCCAGCAGCTTGTCGTGCAAGGGCCAACTTGAAGCTTTCTTT. It codes for CASSLSCKGQLEAFF.

This clonotype was counted only a few times. The J gene is TRBJ2-5, the V gene TRBV28; no reliable D call. V was cut by 2 bases and J by 7 bases, with 11 bases left in between. Germline CDR1 and CDR2: MDHEN and SYDVKM. This CDR3 comprises 13 residues. The CDR3 loop reads CASSLVWIRTQYF. DNA of the CDR3: TGTGCCAGCAGTTTAGTGTGGATAAGGACCCAGTACTTC.

Concerning this clonotype: An end of the junction does not agree with germline; a read error may underlie this. The rearrangement uses TRBV11-1 and TRBJ1-5; 9 bases agree with TRBD1. Germline CDR1 and CDR2: SGHAT and FQDESV (reference sequence). This CDR3 has 15 amino acids. Written as DNA, the CDR3 is TGTGCCAGCAGCCGGGGACAGGGTCGCAATCAGCCCCACCATTTT. This codes for CASSRGQGRNQPHHF.

V and J are TRBV12-5 and TRBJ2-1, with 7 bases lining up with TRBD2. V gave up 3 bases and J gave up 5 bases; unmatched junction bases: 7. Looked up from germline, CDR1 is LGHNT and CDR2 is FRNRAP. This CDR3 is 15 amino acids long. CDR3 nucleotide sequence: TGTGCTAGTGGTTTTAAAGTGGCGGGGGACAATGAGCAGTTCTTC. Translated: CASGFKVAGDNEQFF. Together with reference TRBV12-5 and TRBJ2-1, the CDR3 gives the full variable domain: DARVTQTPRHKVTEMGQEVTMRCQPILGHNTVFWYRQTMMQGLELLAYFRNRAPLDDSGMPKDRFSAEMPDATLATLKIQPSEPRDSAVYFCASGFKVAGDNEQFFGPGTRLTVL.